The rows below give T cell receptor beta chains drawn from one sample of a study of blood T cell repertoires in COVID-19. Sequenced by immunoSEQ multiplex PCR; TCRdb stores in-frame clones only, minus some. Of 110,000 or so clones in the sample, around 90% were seen once. Sequenced: peripheral blood. These receptors originate from a woman in her forties or fifties with acute or convalescent COVID-19. The CDR3 runs from the conserved cysteine through the conserved F or W. Expanded clones get a size class; other rows say once, few or many, or leave the size out.

j_gene: TRBJ1-1
v_gene: TRBV28
abundance: .
CDR3aa: CASNALDRRTEAFF

j_gene: TRBJ1-4
v_gene: TRBV6-1
abundance: .
CDR3aa: CASSDLRQGNTNEKLFF

j_gene: TRBJ1-5
v_gene: TRBV7-2
abundance: once
CDR3aa: CASSLGDSYQPQHF

j_gene: TRBJ2-1
v_gene: TRBV7-9
abundance: once
CDR3aa: CASSLSSGYEEFF

j_gene: TRBJ1-4
v_gene: TRBV6-5
abundance: .
CDR3aa: CASSSPGQGNEKLFF

j_gene: TRBJ1-5
v_gene: TRBV7-2
abundance: .
CDR3aa: CASSSIRGNQPQHF

j_gene: TRBJ2-1
v_gene: TRBV24-1
abundance: .
CDR3aa: CATSDMTGGTYNEQFF

j_gene: TRBJ1-4
v_gene: TRBV9
abundance: .
CDR3aa: CASSPLIGTGEMATNEKLFF

j_gene: TRBJ1-1
v_gene: TRBV2
abundance: .
CDR3aa: CASSLRGYTEAFF

j_gene: TRBJ1-6
v_gene: TRBV18
abundance: .
CDR3aa: CASSPDRGPSPLHF

j_gene: TRBJ2-7
v_gene: TRBV6-2/TRBV6-3
abundance: .
CDR3aa: CASSYSRGYEQYF

j_gene: TRBJ2-1
v_gene: TRBV4-3
abundance: .
CDR3aa: CASSQDGTSEFF

j_gene: TRBJ2-2
v_gene: TRBV4-1
abundance: .
CDR3aa: CASSQVSEVARGTGELFF